Sequencing of this T cell receptor beta chain was carried out in a study of T and B cells in COVID-19 patients. Overall study: Peripheral blood came from COVID-19 patients with active infection or after recovery. Median age was 34 years in the recovered cohort and about 73 years in the active-infection cohort. Study-level results: Patients with COVID-19 reportedly showed strongly skewed T cell receptor beta variable and joining gene usage.

BIOMED2 TRB-A/B primer pools were used in multiplex TRB PCR. A single record per CDR3 protein comes from TCRdb applying MiXCR to the multiplex PCR reads. The repertoire has about 27,000 distinct CDR3 sequences, about 31% of them found once; the top ten carry about 1.7%. Blood genomic DNA input for TRB amplification was roughly 220-500 ng. This clonotype is medium-sized. What it binds is not known. Between the trimmed V and J ends, which lost 3 bases and 9 bases, there was a span of 11 bases. Germline V gene sequence: CDR1 KGHSH, CDR2 LQKENI. The CDR3 is made up of 13 amino acids. The chain joins TRBV18 to TRBJ2-2; D is undetermined. The TCR was taken from a human donor who had recovered from COVID-19. The sample comprised blood. CDR3 sequence: CASSPQFPRELFF. CDR3 nucleotides: TGTGCCAGCTCACCTCAGTTCCCTAGGGAGCTGTTTTTT.